Below, one TCR beta chain is given with its context. This entry is derived from a study of T cell changes during pregnancy in multiple sclerosis. V was shortened by 0 bases and J by 3 bases, with 5 bases between the two germline ends. The CDR3 loop spans 13 amino acids. Per germline, CDR1 LGHNA and CDR2 YNFKEQ. The protocol was immunoSEQ multiplex PCR, while the TCRdb copy is restricted to in-frame clones and leaves out a portion. The sample lists 50,000 to 75,000 clones, 90% to 95% occurring once. The gene calls are TRBV4-2 and TRBJ1-2; no reliable D call. The sequences come from peripheral blood, collected in the third trimester of pregnancy. This clonotype originated in a female donor in good health, enrolled as a control in a pregnancy study. CDR3: CASSQERDYGYTF. The CDR3 nucleotides are TGTGCCAGCAGCCAAGAACGGGACTATGGCTACACCTTC.